Sequencing of this T cell receptor (beta chain) was carried out in a study of early T cells in non-severe SARS-CoV-2 infection. Study details: Sequenced material consisted of bulk RNA (from unsorted whole blood), and chains were unpaired.

Individual cDNA molecules were tagged with unique molecular identifiers. TCRdb redid the calling of the 5' RACE reads with MiXCR, one entry per CDR3 protein. The table shows around 26,000 distinct CDR3 sequences, with roughly 4.2% occurring only once. V shed 0 bases and J shed 6 bases, with 16 bases lying between them. There are 15 residues in the CDR3. From germline, CDR1 is SGHRS and CDR2 YFSETQ. Notes on the study in general: Comparison of clonotypes with VDJdb favored anti-spike CD8 responses while missing private and CD4 specificities.

Details on this clonotype: Its target is unknown. A much larger clonotype is one base distant, so this may be a read error.

The source is an adult who was a healthcare worker with PCR-confirmed SARS-CoV-2 infection or an uninfected control (not recorded which). Source material: whole blood. This chain links TRBV5-1 with TRBJ2-7; the D call may be TRBD1 or TRBD2 (5 bases each). Here the CDR3 reads CASSLGTGRDGEQYF. The CDR3, as DNA: TGCGCCAGCAGCTTGGGGACGGGACGGGATGGCGAGCAGTACTTC.